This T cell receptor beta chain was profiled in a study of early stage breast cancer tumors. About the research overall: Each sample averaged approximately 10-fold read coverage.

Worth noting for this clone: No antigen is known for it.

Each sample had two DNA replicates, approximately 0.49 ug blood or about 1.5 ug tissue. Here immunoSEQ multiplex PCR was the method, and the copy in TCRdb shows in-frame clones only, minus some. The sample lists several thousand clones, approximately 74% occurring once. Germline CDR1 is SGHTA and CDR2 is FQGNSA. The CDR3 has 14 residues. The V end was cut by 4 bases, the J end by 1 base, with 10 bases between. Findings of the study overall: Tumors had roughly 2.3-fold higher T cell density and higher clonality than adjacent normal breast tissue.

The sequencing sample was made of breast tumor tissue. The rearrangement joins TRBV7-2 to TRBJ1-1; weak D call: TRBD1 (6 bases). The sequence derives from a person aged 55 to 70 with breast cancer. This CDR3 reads CASSYGTQNTEAFF. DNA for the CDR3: TGTGCCAGCAGCTACGGGACACAGAACACTGAAGCTTTCTTT.